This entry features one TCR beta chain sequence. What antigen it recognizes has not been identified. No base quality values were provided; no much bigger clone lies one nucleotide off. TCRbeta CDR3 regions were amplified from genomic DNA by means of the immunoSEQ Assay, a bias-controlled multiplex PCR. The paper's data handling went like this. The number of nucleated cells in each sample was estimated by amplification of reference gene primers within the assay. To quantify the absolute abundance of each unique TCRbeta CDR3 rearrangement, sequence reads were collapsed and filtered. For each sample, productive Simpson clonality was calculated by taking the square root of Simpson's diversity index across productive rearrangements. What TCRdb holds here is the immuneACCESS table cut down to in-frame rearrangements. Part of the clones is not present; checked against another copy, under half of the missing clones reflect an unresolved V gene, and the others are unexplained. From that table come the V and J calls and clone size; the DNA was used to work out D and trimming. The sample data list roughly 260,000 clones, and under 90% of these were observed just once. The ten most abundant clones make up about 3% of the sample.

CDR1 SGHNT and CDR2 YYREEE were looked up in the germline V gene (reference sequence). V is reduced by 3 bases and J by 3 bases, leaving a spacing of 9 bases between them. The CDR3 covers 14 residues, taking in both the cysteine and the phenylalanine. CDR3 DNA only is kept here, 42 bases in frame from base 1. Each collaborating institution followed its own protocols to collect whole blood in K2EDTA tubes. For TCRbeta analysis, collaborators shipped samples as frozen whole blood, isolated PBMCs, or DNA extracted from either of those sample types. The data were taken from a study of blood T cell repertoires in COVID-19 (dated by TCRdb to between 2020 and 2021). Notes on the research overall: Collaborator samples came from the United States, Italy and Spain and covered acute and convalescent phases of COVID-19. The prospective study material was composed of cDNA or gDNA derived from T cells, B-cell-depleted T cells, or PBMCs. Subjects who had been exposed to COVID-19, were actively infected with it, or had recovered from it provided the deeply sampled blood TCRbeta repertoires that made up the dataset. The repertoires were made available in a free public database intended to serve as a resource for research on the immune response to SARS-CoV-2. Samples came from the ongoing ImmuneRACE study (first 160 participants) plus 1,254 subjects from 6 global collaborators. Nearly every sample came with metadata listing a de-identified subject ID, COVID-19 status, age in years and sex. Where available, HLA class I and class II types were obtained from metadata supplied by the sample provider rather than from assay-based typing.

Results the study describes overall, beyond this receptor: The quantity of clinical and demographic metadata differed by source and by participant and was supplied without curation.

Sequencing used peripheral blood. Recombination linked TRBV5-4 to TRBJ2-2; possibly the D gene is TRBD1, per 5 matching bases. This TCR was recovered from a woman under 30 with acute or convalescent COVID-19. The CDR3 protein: CASSSQGYTGELFF. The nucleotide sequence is TGTGCCAGCAGCTCCCAGGGTTACACCGGGGAGCTGTTTTTT. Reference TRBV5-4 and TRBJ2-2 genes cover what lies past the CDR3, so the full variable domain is ETGVTQSPTHLIKTRGQQVTLRCSSQSGHNTVSWYQQALGQGPQFIFQYYREEENGRGNFPPRFSGLQFPNYSSELNVNALELDDSALYLCASSSQGYTGELFFGEGSRLTVL.